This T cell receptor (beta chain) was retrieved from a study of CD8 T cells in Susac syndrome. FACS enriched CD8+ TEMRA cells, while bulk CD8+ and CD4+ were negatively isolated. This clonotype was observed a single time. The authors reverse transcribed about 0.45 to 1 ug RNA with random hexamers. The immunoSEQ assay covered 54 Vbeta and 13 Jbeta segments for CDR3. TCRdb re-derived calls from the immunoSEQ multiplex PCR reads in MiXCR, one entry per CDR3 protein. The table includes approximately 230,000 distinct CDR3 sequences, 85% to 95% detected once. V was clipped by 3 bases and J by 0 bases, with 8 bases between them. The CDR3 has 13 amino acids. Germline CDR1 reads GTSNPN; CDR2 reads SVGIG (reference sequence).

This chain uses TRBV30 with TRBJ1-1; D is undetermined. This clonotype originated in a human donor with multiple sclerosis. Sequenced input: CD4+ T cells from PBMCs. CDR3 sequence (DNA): TGTGCCTGGAGAGGGCTCTTGAACACTGAAGCTTTCTTT. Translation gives CAWRGLLNTEAFF.